These 6 T cell receptor beta chains were sequenced from one sample in a study of cytomegalovirus exposure and HLA in healthy donors (dated by TCRdb to 2015 to 2018). The library came from the immunoSEQ multiplex PCR assay. For the multiplex PCR, a mixture combining 60 forward primers for TCR Vbeta segments and 13 reverse primers for TCR Jbeta segments was used. TCRdb carries this immuneACCESS record with in-frame sequences only. Its versions omit some clonotypes, under half of them owing to an unresolved V gene in the studies checked, with the rest unexplained. For this sample there are 200,000 to 300,000 clones; 70% to 90% appear just once. Together, the top ten hold more than 1.5% of the sample. Sequencing used PBMCs. All receptors come from a woman between 40 and 55 years old in good health and CMV-seropositive.

This clone was seen only once. The chain uses TRBV11-1 and TRBJ1-1; 12 bases align to TRBD1. The CDR3 runs to 15 residues. V trimming: 5 bases; J trimming: 5 bases; junction bases outside the gene matches: 6. Germline V CDR1 and CDR2: SGHAT, FQDESV (reference sequence). CDR3 amino acids: CASSQGTGGITEAFF. As DNA, the CDR3 is TGTGCCAGCAGCCAAGGGACAGGGGGCATAACTGAAGCTTTCTTT.

This rearrangement joins TRBV7-3 to TRBJ2-3; TRBD2 matches 8 bases. With 4 bases clipped from V and 4 bases from J, the junction kept 13 bases outside the gene matches. Germline V gene lookup returns CDR1 SGHTA and CDR2 FQGTGA. The CDR3 has 17 residues. CDR3 sequence (DNA): TGTGCCAGCAGCTCTCCGGGACTAGGGCCACTCGCAGATACGCAGTATTTT. Protein sequence: CASSSPGLGPLADTQYF. Complete variable domain (other parts from reference TRBV7-3 and TRBJ2-3): GAGVSQTPSNKVTEKGKYVELRCDPISGHTALYWYRQSLGQGPEFLIYFQGTGAADDSGLPNDRFFAVRPEGSVSTLKIQRTERGDSAVYLCASSSPGLGPLADTQYFGPGTRLTVL.

This chain uses TRBV28 with TRBJ2-7; 8 positions match TRBD2. CDR3 length equals 15 residues. V lost 1 base to trimming and J lost 7 bases; unmatched junction nucleotides: 9. The germline CDR1 and CDR2 sequences are MDHEN and SYDVKM. The CDR3 nucleotides are TGTGCCAGCAGTTTATCTACTAGCGGTTCGGTAGAGCAGTACTTC. Protein product: CASSLSTSGSVEQYF.

The chain has TRBV30 and TRBJ2-7; 9 positions agree with TRBD1. Losses at the gene ends were 4 bases for V and 2 bases for J; bases not matched to a gene: 6. This CDR3 has 14 amino acids. CDR1 and CDR2 (germline): GTSNPN, SVGIG (reference sequence). CDR3 sequence: CAWNLRDRAYEQYF. Written as DNA, the CDR3 is TGTGCCTGGAACTTGCGGGACAGGGCCTACGAGCAGTACTTC.

The chain couples TRBV30 to TRBJ2-7, with D maybe TRBD2 (6 bases). The CDR3 loop spans 12 amino acids. The V end was cut by 1 base, the J end by 3 bases, with 7 bases between. The germline V gene encodes CDR1 GTSNPN and CDR2 SVGIG (reference sequence). CDR3 amino acids: CAWSGSGYEQYF. The CDR3 DNA sequence: TGTGCCTGGAGTGGTAGCGGCTACGAGCAGTACTTC.

The CDR3 protein is CASSYLGGTGLEKLFF. The CDR3 DNA reads as TGTGCCAGCAGTTACTTGGGCGGGACAGGGTTGGAAAAACTGTTTTTT. V gene TRBV6-6 combines with J gene TRBJ1-4, with TRBD1 matching over 9 bases. The CDR3 loop spans 16 amino acids. J was trimmed by 8 bases and V by 1 base; bases with no gene match: 8. The germline V gene encodes CDR1 MNHNY and CDR2 SVGAGI (reference sequence).